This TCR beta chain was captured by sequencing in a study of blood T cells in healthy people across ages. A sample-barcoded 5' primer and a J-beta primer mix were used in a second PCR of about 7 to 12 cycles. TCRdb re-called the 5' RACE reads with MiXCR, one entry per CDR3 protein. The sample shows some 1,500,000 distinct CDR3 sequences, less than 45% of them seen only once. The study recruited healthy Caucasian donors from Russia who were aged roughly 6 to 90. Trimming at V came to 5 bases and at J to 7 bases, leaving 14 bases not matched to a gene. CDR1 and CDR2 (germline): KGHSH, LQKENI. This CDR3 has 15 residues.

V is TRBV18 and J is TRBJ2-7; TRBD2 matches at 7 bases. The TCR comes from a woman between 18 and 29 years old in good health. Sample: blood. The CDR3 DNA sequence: TGTGCCAGCTCAGGGGGGGACGGCGGTTATAATGAGCAGTACTTC. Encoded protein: CASSGGDGGYNEQYF.